This record covers a single T cell receptor (beta chain). This entry comes from a study of blood T cell repertoires in COVID-19. Germline V CDR1 and CDR2: SEHNR, FQNEAQ (reference sequence). The CDR3 loop spans 13 amino acids. The V and J ends lost 0 bases and 6 bases respectively, with 9 bases between them. In the authors' workflow: Reference gene primer amplification in the assay estimated nucleated cell counts. Assay: immunoSEQ multiplex PCR; the TCRdb copy retains only in-frame clones and omits some. The V and J calls and clone size come from that table; D and trimming were worked out from the DNA. The table shows around 310,000 clones, with 80% to 90% occurring only once.

The chain couples TRBV7-9 to TRBJ2-7, with a tentative D call TRBD1 (5 bases). Specimen: PBMCs or T cells enriched from blood (not recorded which). The receptor was derived from a man aged 25-40 years who had recovered from COVID-19. CDR3 residues: CASSLATDSEQYF. The CDR3 DNA is TGTGCCAGCAGCTTAGCGACAGATAGCGAGCAGTACTTC.